This TCR beta chain stems from a study of blood T cells in healthy people across ages. Findings of the study overall: Higher diversity and more naive CD4+ cells were features of long-lived donors, compared to aged donors.

About 10 milliliters of peripheral blood were drawn from each donor into EDTA-treated tubes. Combining a sample-barcoded 5' primer with a J-beta primer mix, a second PCR ran for roughly 7 to 12 cycles. A template-switch adaptor containing 12 random nucleotides labeled each cDNA molecule. Every individual sample yielded 2.5 million or more paired-end reads (each containing CDR3). TCRdb re-called the 5' RACE reads through MiXCR, storing one row per CDR3 protein. Here the sample spans approximately 810,000 distinct CDR3 sequences, 29% being singletons. This clonotype was seen a single time. Its antigen is as yet unknown. A much larger clone differs by one base, so this may be a read error. Germline V CDR1 and CDR2: SGHNT, YYREEE (reference sequence). The J segment lost 4 bases and the V segment lost 3 bases, leaving 4 bases of the junction unmatched. The CDR3 is 14 amino acids.

The sample taken for sequencing was blood. The TCR comes from a woman older than 75 in good health. The chain recombines TRBV5-4 with TRBJ2-3, with TRBD2 matching 8 bases. CDR3 region: CASSWTSTADTQYF. The CDR3 DNA sequence: TGTGCCAGCAGCTGGACTAGCACGGCAGATACGCAGTATTTT.